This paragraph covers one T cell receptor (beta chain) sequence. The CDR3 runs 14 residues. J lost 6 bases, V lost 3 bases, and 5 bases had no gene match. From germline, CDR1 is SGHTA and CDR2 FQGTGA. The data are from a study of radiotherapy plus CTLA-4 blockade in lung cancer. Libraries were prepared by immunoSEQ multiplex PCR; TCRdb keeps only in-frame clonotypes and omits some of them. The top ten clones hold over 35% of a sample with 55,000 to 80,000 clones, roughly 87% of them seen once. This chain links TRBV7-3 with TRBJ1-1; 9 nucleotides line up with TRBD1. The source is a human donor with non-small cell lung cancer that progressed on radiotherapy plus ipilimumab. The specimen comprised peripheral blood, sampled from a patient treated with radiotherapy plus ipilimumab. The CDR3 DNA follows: TGTGCCAGCAGCTTGGGACAGGGATACGCTGAAGCTTTCTTT. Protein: CASSLGQGYAEAFF.